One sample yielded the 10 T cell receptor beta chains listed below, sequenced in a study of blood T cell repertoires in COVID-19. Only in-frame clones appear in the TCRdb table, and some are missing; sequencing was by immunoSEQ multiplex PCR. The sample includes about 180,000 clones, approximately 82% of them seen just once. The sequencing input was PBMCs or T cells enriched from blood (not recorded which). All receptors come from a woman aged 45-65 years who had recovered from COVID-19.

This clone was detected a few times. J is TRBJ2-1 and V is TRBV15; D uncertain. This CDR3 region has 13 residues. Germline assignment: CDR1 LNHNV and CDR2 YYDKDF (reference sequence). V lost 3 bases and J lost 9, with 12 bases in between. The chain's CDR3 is CATSSDDRGEQFF. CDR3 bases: TGTGCCACCAGCAGTGACGACCGCGGTGAGCAGTTCTTC.

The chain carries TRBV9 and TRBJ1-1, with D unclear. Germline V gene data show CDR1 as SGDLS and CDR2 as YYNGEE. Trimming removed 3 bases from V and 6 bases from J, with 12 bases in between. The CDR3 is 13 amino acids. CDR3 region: CASSERSASEAFF. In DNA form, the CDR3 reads TGTGCCAGCAGCGAGAGGTCTGCCTCTGAAGCTTTCTTT. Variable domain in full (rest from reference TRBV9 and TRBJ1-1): DSGVTQTPKHLITATGQRVTLRCSPRSGDLSVYWYQQSLDQGLQFLIQYYNGEERAKGNILERFSAQQFPDLHSELNLSSLELGDSALYFCASSERSASEAFFGQGTRLTVV.

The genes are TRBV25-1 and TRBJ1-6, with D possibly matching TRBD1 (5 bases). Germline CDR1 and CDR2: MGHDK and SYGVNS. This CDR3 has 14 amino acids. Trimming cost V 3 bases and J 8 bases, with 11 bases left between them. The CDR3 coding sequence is TGTGCCAGCAGTGATTACAGGAATCATTCACCCCTCCACTTT. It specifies CASSDYRNHSPLHF. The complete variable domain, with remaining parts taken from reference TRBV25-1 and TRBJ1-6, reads EADIYQTPRYLVIGTGKKITLECSQTMGHDKMYWYQQDPGMELHLIHYSYGVNSTEKGDLSSESTVSRIRTEHFPLTLESARPSHTSQYLCASSDYRNHSPLHFGNGTRLTVT.

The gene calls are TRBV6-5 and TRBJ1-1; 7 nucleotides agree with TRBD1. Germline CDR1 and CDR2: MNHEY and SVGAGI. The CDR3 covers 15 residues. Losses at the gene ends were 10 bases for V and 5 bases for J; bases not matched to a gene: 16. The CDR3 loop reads CAIWGRVGGWTEAFF. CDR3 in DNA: TGTGCCATCTGGGGGCGGGTAGGGGGCTGGACTGAAGCTTTCTTT.

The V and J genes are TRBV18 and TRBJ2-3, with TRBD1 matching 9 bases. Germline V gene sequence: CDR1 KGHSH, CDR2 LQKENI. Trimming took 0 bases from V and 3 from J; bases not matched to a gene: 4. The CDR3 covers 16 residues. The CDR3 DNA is TGTGCCAGCTCACCACCTCAGACAGGGGGAACAGATACGCAGTATTTT. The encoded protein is CASSPPQTGGTDTQYF.

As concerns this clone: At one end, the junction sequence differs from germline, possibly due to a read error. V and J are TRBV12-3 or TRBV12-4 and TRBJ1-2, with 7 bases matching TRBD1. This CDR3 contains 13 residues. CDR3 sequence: CASSLGQNYGHTF. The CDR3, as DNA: TGTGCCAGCAGTTTGGGACAGAACTATGGCCACACCTTC.

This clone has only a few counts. The CDR3 region has the DNA TGCGCCAGCAGCCGCGACGGGGTAGGCTCTGGGGCCAACGTCCTGACTTTC. This encodes CASSRDGVGSGANVLTF. The V gene is TRBV4-1, the J gene TRBJ2-6, with TRBD2 as a possible D gene (5 bases). This CDR3 has 17 residues. The germline gives CDR1 MGHRA, CDR2 YSYEKL. V lost 4 bases and J lost 0, with 13 bases in between.

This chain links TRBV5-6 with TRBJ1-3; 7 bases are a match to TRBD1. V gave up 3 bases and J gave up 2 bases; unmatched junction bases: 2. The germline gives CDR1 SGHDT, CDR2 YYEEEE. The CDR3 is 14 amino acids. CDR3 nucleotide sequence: TGTGCCAGCAGCTATACAGGGGCTGGAAACACCATATATTTT. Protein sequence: CASSYTGAGNTIYF.

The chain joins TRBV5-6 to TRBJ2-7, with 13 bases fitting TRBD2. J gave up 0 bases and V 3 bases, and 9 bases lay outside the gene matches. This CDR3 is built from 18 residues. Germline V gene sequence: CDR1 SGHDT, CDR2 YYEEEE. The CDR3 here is CASSSSGTSGVSSYEQYF. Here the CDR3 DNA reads TGTGCCAGCAGCTCCTCCGGGACTAGCGGGGTGAGCTCCTACGAGCAGTACTTC.

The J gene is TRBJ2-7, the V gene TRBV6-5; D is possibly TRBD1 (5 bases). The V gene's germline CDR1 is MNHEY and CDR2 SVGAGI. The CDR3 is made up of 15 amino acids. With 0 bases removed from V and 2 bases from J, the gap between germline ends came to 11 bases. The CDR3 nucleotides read TGTGCCAGCAGTTACTCGTTAAGGGGCACCTACGAGCAGTACTTC. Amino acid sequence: CASSYSLRGTYEQYF.